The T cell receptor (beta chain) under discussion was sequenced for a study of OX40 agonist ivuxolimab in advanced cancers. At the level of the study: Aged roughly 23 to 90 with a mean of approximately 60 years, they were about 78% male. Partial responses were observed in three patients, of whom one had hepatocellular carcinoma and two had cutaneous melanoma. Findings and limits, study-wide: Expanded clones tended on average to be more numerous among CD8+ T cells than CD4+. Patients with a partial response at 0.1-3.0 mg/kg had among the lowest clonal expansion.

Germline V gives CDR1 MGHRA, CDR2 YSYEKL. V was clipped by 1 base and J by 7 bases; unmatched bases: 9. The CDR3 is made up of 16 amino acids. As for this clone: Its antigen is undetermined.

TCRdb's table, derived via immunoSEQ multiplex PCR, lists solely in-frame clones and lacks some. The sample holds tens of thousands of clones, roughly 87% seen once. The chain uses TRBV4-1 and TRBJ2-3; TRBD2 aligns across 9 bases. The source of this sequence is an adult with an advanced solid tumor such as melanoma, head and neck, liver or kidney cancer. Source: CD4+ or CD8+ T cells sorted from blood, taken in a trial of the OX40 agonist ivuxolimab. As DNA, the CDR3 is TGCGCCAGCAGCCAAGTCAATAGCGGGAGCTCAAATACGCAGTATTTT. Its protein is CASSQVNSGSSNTQYF.